This T cell receptor beta chain stems from a study of radiation and T cells in renal cell carcinoma. The overall study: Nephrectomy followed 15 Gy stereotactic body radiation by 4 weeks.

Findings of the study overall: From baseline, blood top tumor clonotypes peaked at 2 weeks post-radiation.

This clone was picked up one time. The target antigen is unknown. Germline V gene data show CDR1 as MNHEY and CDR2 as SMNVEV (reference sequence). The CDR3 spans 16 residues. V lost 5 bases, J lost 4 bases, and 5 bases stayed unmatched. Assay: immunoSEQ multiplex PCR; the TCRdb copy retains only in-frame clones and omits some. The sample carries 150,000 or so clones, about 87% recorded once. Time point here: baseline pretreatment blood. Treatment in this sample: 15 Gy SBRT to primary tumor, nephrectomy 4 weeks later. After SBRT, blood was collected at 2 and 4 weeks, plus baseline. The sequenced sample was blood, obtained from a patient whose treatment included radiotherapy and nephrectomy. This clonotype originated in a woman in her seventies with renal cell carcinoma. The chain joins TRBV27 to TRBJ2-3; TRBD2 matches at 14 bases. The CDR3 loop reads CASSMTSGGAADTQYF. Written as DNA, the CDR3 is TGTGCCAGCAGTATGACTAGCGGGGGGGCCGCAGATACGCAGTATTTT.